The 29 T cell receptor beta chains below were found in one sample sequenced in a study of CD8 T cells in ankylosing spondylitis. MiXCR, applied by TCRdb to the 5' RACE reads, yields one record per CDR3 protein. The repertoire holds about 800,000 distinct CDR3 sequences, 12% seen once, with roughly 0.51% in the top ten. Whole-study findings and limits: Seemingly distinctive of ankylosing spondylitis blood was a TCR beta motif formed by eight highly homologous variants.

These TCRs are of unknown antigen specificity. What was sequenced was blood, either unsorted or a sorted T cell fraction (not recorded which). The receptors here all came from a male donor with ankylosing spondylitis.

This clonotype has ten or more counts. The CDR3 loop is CSARERAPNEQFF. The CDR3 nucleotides are TGCAGTGCTAGAGAAAGAGCTCCGAATGAGCAGTTCTTC. The chain uses TRBV20-1 and TRBJ2-1; no clear D gene. The CDR3 totals 13 residues. Germline V gene data show CDR1 as DFQATT and CDR2 as SNEGSKA (reference sequence). Between the trimmed V and J ends, which lost 0 bases and 7 bases, there was a span of 10 bases.

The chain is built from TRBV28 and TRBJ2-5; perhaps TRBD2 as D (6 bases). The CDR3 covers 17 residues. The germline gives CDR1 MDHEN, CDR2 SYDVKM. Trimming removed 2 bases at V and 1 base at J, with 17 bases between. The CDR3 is CASSLKQWVAAQETQYF. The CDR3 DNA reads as TGTGCCAGCAGTTTAAAACAATGGGTAGCGGCCCAAGAGACCCAGTACTTC. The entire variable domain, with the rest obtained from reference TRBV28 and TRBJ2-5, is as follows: DVKVTQSSRYLVKRTGEKVFLECVQDMDHENMFWYRQDPGLGLRLIYFSYDVKMKEKGDIPEGYSVSREKKERFSLILESASTNQTSMYLCASSLKQWVAAQETQYFGPGTRLLVL.

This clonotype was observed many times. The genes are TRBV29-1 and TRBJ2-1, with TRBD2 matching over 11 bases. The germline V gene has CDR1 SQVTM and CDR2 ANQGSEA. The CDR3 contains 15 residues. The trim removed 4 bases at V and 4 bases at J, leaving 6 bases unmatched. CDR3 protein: CSVARLAGPYNEQFF. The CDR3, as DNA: TGCAGCGTTGCCAGACTAGCGGGGCCTTACAATGAGCAGTTCTTC.

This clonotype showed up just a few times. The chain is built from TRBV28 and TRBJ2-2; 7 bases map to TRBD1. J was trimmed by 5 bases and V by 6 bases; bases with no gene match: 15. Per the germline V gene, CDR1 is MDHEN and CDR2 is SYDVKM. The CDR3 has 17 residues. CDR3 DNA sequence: TGTGCCAGCAGACGCAGACAGGGTAATCCCCCAACCGGGGAGCTGTTTTTT. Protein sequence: CASRRRQGNPPTGELFF.

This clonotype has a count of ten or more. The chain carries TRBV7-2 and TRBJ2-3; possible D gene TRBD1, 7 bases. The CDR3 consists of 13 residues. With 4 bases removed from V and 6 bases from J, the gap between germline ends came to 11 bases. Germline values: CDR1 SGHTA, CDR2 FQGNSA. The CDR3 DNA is TGTGCCAGCAGCTCTCCAGGGGGGGATACGCAGTATTTT. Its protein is CASSSPGGDTQYF.

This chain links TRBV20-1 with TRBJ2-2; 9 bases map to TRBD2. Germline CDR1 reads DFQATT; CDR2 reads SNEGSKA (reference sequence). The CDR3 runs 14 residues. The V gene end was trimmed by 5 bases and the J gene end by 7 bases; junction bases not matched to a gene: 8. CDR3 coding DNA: TGCAGTGCTTCGCCTAGCGGGAATAACGGGGAGCTGTTTTTT. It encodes CSASPSGNNGELFF.

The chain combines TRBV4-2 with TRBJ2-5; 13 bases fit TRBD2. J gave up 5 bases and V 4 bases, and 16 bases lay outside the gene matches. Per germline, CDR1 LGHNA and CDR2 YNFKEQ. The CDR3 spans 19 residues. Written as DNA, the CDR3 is TGTGCCAGCAGCCCCCGGGGGACTAGCGGGGAACTCTCCTGGGAGACCCAGTACTTC. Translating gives CASSPRGTSGELSWETQYF.

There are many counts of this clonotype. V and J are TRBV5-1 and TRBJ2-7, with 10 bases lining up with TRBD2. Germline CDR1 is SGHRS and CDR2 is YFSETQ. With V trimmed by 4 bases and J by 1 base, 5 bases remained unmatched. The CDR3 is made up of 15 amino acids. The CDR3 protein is CASSIGLAESYEQYF. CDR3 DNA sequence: TGCGCCAGCAGCATCGGACTAGCGGAGTCCTACGAGCAGTACTTC.

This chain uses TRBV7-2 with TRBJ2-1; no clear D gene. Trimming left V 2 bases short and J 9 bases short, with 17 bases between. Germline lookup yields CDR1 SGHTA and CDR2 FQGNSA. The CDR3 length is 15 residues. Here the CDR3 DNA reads TGTGCCAGCAGCTTACGAGGTATAGCCCTCGCTGAGCAGTTCTTC. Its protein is CASSLRGIALAEQFF. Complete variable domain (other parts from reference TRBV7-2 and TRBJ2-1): GAGVSQSPSNKVTEKGKDVELRCDPISGHTALYWYRQSLGQGLEFLIYFQGNSAPDKSGLPSDRFSAERTGGSVSTLTIQRTQQEDSAVYLCASSLRGIALAEQFFGPGTRLTVL.

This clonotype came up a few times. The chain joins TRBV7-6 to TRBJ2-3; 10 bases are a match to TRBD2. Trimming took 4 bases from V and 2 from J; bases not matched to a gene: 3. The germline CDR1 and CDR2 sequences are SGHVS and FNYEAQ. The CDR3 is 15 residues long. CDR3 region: CASSWTSGNTDTQYF. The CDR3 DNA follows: TGTGCCAGCAGCTGGACTAGCGGTAACACAGATACGCAGTATTTT.

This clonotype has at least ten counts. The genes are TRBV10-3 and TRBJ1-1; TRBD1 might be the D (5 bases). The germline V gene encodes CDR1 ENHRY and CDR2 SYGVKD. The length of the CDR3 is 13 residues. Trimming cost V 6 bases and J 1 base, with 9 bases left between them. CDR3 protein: CAIRDTKNTEAFF. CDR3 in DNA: TGTGCCATCAGGGACACTAAGAACACTGAAGCTTTCTTT.

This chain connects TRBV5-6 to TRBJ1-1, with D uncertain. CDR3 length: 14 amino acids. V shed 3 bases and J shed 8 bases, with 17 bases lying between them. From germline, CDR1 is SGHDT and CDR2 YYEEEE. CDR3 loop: CASSSYGGGGEAFF. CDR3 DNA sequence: TGTGCCAGCAGCTCCTACGGAGGAGGAGGGGAAGCTTTCTTT.

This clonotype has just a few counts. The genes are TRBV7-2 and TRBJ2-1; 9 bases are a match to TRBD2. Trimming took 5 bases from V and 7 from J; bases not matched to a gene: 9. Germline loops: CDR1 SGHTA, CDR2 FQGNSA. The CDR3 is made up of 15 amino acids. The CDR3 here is CASSPRTSELNEQFF. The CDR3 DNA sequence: TGTGCCAGCAGCCCAAGGACTAGCGAATTAAATGAGCAGTTCTTC. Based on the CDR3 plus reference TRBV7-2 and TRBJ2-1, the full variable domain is GAGVSQSPSNKVTEKGKDVELRCDPISGHTALYWYRQSLGQGLEFLIYFQGNSAPDKSGLPSDRFSAERTGGSVSTLTIQRTQQEDSAVYLCASSPRTSELNEQFFGPGTRLTVL.

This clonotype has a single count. Here the CDR3 DNA reads TGTGCCTGGACGGCATTTGGCGGACAGTATTTCGGGGAAGGCTACACCTTC. Translating gives CAWTAFGGQYFGEGYTF. This sequence joins TRBV30 and TRBJ1-2; D is possibly TRBD1 (6 bases). CDR3 length: 17 amino acids. V lost 4 bases to trimming and J lost 8 bases, with 29 bases between them. The germline V gene encodes CDR1 GTSNPN and CDR2 SVGIG (reference sequence). Based on the CDR3 plus reference TRBV30 and TRBJ1-2, the full variable domain is SQTIHQWPATLVQPVGSPLSLECTVEGTSNPNLYWYRQAAGRGLQLLFYSVGIGQISSEVPQNLSASRPQDRQFILSSKKLLLSDSGFYLCAWTAFGGQYFGEGYTFGSGTRLTVV.

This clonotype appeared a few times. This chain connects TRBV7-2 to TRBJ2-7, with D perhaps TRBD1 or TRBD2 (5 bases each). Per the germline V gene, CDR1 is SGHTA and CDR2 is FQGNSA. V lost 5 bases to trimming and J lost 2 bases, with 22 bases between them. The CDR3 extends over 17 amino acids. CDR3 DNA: TGTGCCAGCAGCCCTAGAGTGTCGGGACGCGAGACCTACGAGCAGTACTTC. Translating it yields CASSPRVSGRETYEQYF.

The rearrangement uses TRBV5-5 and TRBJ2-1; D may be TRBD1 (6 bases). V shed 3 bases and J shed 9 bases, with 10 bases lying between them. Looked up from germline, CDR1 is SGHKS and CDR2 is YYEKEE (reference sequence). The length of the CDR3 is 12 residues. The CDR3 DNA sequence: TGTGCCAGCAGCTCCCAGGGGCCTGAGCAGTTCTTC. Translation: CASSSQGPEQFF. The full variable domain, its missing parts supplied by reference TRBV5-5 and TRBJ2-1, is DAGVTQSPTHLIKTRGQQVTLRCSPISGHKSVSWYQQVLGQGPQFIFQYYEKEERGRGNFPDRFSARQFPNYSSELNVNALLLGDSALYLCASSSQGPEQFFGPGTRLTVL.

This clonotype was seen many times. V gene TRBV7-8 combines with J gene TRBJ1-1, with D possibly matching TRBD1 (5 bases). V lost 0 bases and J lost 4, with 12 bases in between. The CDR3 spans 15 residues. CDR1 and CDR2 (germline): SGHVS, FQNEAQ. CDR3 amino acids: CASSLAWGDITEAFF. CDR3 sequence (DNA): TGTGCCAGCAGCTTAGCGTGGGGGGATATCACTGAAGCTTTCTTT.

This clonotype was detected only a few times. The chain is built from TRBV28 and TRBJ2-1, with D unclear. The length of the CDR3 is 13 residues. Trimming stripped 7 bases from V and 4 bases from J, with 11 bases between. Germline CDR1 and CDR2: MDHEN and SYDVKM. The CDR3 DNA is TGTGCCAGCAAGGTTGAAGGGTACAATGAGCAGTTCTTC. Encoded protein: CASKVEGYNEQFF. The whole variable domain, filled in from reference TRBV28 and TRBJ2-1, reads DVKVTQSSRYLVKRTGEKVFLECVQDMDHENMFWYRQDPGLGLRLIYFSYDVKMKEKGDIPEGYSVSREKKERFSLILESASTNQTSMYLCASKVEGYNEQFFGPGTRLTVL.

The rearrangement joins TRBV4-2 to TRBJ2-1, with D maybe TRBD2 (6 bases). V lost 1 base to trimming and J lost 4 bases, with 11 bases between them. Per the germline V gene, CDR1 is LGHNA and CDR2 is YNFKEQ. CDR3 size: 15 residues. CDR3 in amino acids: CASSQVDSGYNEQFF. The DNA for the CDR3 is TGTGCCAGCAGCCAAGTAGATAGCGGATACAATGAGCAGTTCTTC.

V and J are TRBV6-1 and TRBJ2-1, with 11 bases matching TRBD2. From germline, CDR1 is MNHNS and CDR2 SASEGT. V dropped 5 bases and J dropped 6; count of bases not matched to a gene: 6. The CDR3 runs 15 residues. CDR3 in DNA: TGTGCCAGCAGTAAACTAGCGGGAGTTACCAATGAGCAGTTCTTC. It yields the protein CASSKLAGVTNEQFF.

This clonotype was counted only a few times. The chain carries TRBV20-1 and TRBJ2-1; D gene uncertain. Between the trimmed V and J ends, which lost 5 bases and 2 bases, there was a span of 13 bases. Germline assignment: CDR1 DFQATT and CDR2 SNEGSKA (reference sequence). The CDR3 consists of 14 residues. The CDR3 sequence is CSAVLLYPYNEQFF. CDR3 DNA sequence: TGCAGTGCTGTTCTCCTTTATCCCTACAATGAGCAGTTCTTC.

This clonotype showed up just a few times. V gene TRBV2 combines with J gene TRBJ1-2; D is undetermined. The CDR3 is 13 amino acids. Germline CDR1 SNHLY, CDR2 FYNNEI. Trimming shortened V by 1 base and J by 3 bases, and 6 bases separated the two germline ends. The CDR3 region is CASSEGLHYGYTF. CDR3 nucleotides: TGTGCCAGCAGTGAAGGGCTTCACTATGGCTACACCTTC.

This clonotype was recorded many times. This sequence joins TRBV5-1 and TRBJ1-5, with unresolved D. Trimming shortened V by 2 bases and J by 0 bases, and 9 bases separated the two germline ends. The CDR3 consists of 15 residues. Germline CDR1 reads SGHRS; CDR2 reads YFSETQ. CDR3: CASSFEGYSNQPQHF. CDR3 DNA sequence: TGCGCCAGCAGCTTTGAAGGATATAGCAATCAGCCCCAGCATTTT.

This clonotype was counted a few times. The CDR3 nucleotides read TGTGCCACCAGCAGACCTACAGGGCTCTACGAGCAGTACTTC. This gives the protein CATSRPTGLYEQYF. V gene TRBV15 combines with J gene TRBJ2-7, with TRBD1 as a possible D gene (6 bases). Germline assignment: CDR1 LNHNV and CDR2 YYDKDF (reference sequence). Trimming pared 2 bases from V and 3 bases from J, leaving 11 bases between. CDR3 length: 14 amino acids.

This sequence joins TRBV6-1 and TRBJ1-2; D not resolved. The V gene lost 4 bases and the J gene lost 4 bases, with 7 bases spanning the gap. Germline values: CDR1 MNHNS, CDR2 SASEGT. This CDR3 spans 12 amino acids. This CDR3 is CASSGSIYGYTF. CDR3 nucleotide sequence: TGTGCCAGCAGTGGGTCCATCTATGGCTACACCTTC.

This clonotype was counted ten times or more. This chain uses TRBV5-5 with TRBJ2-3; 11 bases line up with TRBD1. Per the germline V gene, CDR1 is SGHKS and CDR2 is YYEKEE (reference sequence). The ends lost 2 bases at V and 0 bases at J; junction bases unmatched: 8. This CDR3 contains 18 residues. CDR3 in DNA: TGTGCCAGCAGCTTAAATCCGGGACAGGGGGGGAGCACAGATACGCAGTATTTT. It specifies CASSLNPGQGGSTDTQYF.

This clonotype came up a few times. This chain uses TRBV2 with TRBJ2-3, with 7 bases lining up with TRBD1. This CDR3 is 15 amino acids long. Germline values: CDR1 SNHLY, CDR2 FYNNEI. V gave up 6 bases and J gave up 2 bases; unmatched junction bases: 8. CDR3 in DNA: TGTGCCAGCAGGGGCTGGACAGGCCTCACAGATACGCAGTATTTT. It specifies CASRGWTGLTDTQYF.

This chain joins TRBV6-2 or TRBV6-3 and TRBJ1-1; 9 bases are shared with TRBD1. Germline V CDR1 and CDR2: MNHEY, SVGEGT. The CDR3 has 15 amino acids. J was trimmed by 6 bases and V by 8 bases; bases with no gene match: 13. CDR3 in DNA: TGTGCCAGCTCGGAACCGGGACAGGGCATCCCTGAAGCTTTCTTT. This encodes CASSEPGQGIPEAFF.

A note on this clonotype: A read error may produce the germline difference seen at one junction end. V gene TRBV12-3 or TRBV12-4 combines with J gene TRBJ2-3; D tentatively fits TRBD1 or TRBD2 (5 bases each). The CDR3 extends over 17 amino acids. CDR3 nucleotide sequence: TGTGCCTGCAGTTTAGGGACGGATCACTGGGAGACAGATACGCAGTATTTT. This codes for CACSLGTDHWETDTQYF.